This entry describes one T cell receptor beta chain. This specimen comes from a study of control samples from healthy donors and cancer patients. The CDR3 has 13 residues. Trimming pared 8 bases from V and 3 bases from J, leaving 16 bases between. Germline V gene data show CDR1 as GTSNPN and CDR2 as SVGIG (reference sequence). The method was immunoSEQ multiplex PCR; TCRdb's version includes in-frame clones alone and lacks a portion of them. The table has roughly 400,000 clones, approximately 90% seen once. Sequenced material: PBMCs. The chain has TRBV30 and TRBJ1-1; possibly TRBD1 for D (6 bases). The origin of this receptor is a man aged 35 to 55 with head and neck cancer. CDR3 protein: CAGVTGPYTEAFF. As DNA, the CDR3 is TGTGCCGGAGTGACAGGACCGTACACTGAAGCTTTCTTT.